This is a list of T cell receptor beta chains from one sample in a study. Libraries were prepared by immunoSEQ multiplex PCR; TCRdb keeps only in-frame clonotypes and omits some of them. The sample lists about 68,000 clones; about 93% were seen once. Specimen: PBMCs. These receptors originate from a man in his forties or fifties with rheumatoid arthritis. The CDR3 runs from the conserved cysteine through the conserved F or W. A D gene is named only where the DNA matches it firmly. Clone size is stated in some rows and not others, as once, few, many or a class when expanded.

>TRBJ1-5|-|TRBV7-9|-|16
TGTGCCAGCAGCGGTATTGGGGAGTATAGCAATCAGCCCCAGCATTTT
CASSGIGEYSNQPQHF
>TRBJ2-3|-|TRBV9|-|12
TGTGCCAGCAGCCCCCGAGAAGATACGCAGTATTTT
CASSPREDTQYF
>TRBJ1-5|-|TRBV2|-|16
TGTGCCAGCAGTGTTGGTTCAGGGAATGCGAATCAGCCCCAGCATTTT
CASSVGSGNANQPQHF
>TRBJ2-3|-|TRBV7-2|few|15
TGTGCCAGCAGCTTCTCGACAGGACGCACAGATACGCAGTATTTT
CASSFSTGRTDTQYF
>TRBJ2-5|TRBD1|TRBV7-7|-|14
TGTGCTAGCAGCTTAGGACAGGGAAAAGAGACCCAGTACTTC
CASSLGQGKETQYF
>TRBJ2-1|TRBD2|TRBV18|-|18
TGTGCCAGCTCACCGACCGGACTAGCGGGGCGAAGGGGGAATGAGCAGTTCTTC
CASSPTGLAGRRGNEQFF
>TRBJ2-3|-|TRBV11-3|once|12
TGTGCCAGCAGCTTAGGGACGGATACGCAGTATTTT
CASSLGTDTQYF
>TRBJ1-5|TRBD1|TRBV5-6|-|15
TGTGCCAGCAGCTCCTCCGGGACAGGCAATCAGCCCCAGCATTTT
CASSSSGTGNQPQHF
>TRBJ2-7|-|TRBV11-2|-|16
TGTGCCAGCAGCTTAGTTAATGTGGGCACCTACTACGAGCAGTACTTC
CASSLVNVGTYYEQYF
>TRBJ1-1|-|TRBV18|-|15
TGTGCCAGCTCCCACCGGGAGCTCGGGAACACTGAAGCTTTCTTT
CASSHRELGNTEAFF
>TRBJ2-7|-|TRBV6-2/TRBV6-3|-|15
TGTGCCAGCAGTTACAGCCTCCAGAGCTCCTACGAGCAGTACTTC
CASSYSLQSSYEQYF
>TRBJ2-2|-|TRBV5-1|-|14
TGCGCCAGCAGCTTGAACGGCAACACCGGGGAGCTGTTTTTT
CASSLNGNTGELFF
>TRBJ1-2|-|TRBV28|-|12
TGTGCCAGCAGTAATTCCCTGATGGGCTACACCTTC
CASSNSLMGYTF
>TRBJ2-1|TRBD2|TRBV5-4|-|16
TGTGCCAGCAGCTTGGTTACTAGCGGGAGGAACGATGAGCAGTTCTTC
CASSLVTSGRNDEQFF
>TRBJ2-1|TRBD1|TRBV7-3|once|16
TGTGCCAGCAGCCCCCTGTCAGGGGGCTCCTACAATGAGCAGTTCTTC
CASSPLSGGSYNEQFF
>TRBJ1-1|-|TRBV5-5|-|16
TGTGCCAGCAGCTTGGCTGTGGACAGACGGAACACTGAAGCTTTCTTT
CASSLAVDRRNTEAFF
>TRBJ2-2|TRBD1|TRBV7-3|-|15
TGTGCCAGCAGCCAGCTAGGGGGCAATAACGGGGAGCTGTTTTTT
CASSQLGGNNGELFF
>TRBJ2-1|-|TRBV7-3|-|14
TGTGCCAGCAGCCCTAGGGCCAGTTCCCATGAGCAGTTCTTC
CASSPRASSHEQFF
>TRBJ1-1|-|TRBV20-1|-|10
TGCAGTGCCAAGGTTTTTGAAGCTTTCTTT
CSAKVFEAFF
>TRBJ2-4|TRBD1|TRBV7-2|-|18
TGTGCCAGCAGCCCCCGACAGGGGGCAAAGCTAGCCAAAAACATTCAGTACTTC
CASSPRQGAKLAKNIQYF
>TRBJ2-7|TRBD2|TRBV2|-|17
TGTGCCAGCAGTGACGGCGGGAGACCTCTAGGCGCCTACGAGCAGTACTTC
CASSDGGRPLGAYEQYF
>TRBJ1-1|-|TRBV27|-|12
TGTGCCAGCAGTTCAGGCGGGACTGAAGCTTTCTTT
CASSSGGTEAFF
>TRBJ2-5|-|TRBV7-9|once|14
TGTGCCAGCAGCTTAGAGGCCGGCCAAGAGACCCAGTACTTC
CASSLEAGQETQYF
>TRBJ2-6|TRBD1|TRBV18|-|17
TGTGCCAGCTCAACCGGGACAGGACTCTCTGGGGCCAACGTCCTGACTTTC
CASSTGTGLSGANVLTF
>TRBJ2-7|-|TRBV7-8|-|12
TGTGCCAGCAGCCCTGCTGTCTACGAGCAGTACTTC
CASSPAVYEQYF
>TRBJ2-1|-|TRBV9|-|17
TGTGCCAGCAGCGTAGGTGTATCGGACTACAAAAACAATGAGCAGTTCTTC
CASSVGVSDYKNNEQFF